This entry is about one T cell receptor (beta chain). The data are from a study of blood T cell repertoires in COVID-19. Study background: Italy, Spain and the United States were the sources of the convalescent and acute COVID-19 samples.

CDR1 SGHNT and CDR2 YENEEA come from the germline V gene. After removal of 5 bases from V and 0 bases from J, the junction contained 9 bases not matched to a gene. The CDR3 has 17 amino acids. Participants spanned ages about 18 to 100 years and resided in about 25 US areas. The recovered donors of Cohort 3 showed two negative PCRs, clearance, or symptom resolution. In the original workflow: Reference gene primer amplification gave estimated nucleated cell counts. TCRdb's copy holds only in-frame clones and misses some; the assay was immunoSEQ multiplex PCR. V, J and clone size are those of that table, while D and trimming were read from the DNA. The sample includes roughly 300,000 clones, 70% to 90% seen only once; the top ten take 4% to 5%.

The sequenced material came from PBMCs or T cells enriched from blood (not recorded which). The sequence derives from a young man who had recovered from COVID-19. The chain combines TRBV11-3 with TRBJ1-2, with 10 bases that match TRBD1. The CDR3 nucleotides are TGTGCCAGCAGCCCGGGACAGGGGAAGGGTACTAACTATGGCTACACCTTC. Its translation: CASSPGQGKGTNYGYTF. The complete variable domain, with remaining parts taken from reference TRBV11-3 and TRBJ1-2, reads EAGVVQSPRYKIIEKKQPVAFWCNPISGHNTLYWYLQNLGQGPELLIRYENEEAVDDSQLPKDRFSAERLKGVDSTLKIQPAELGDSAVYLCASSPGQGKGTNYGYTFGSGTRLTVV.